This T cell receptor (beta chain) is drawn from a study of cytomegalovirus exposure and HLA in healthy donors. About the study: A prior analysis found fewer than 120 million unique TCR beta sequences from around 180 million T cells.

Of note for this clone: Its target is unknown.

The PCR was carried out with 60 Vbeta primers and 13 Jbeta primers. The repertoire was sequenced with immunoSEQ multiplex PCR; TCRdb's copy has only in-frame clones and lacks some. Altogether around 190,000 clones are present, approximately 86% being singletons, with the ten largest covering around 0.31%. The length of the CDR3 is 17 residues. The V segment lost 7 bases and the J segment 5 bases; nucleotides outside the gene matches: 13. Looked up from germline, CDR1 is SGHRS and CDR2 is YFSETQ. Points from the study as a whole: As a later analysis showed, a missense DCLRE1C variant was linked to trimming of TCR beta V- and J-genes. Across donors, most TCRs were seen rarely, yet some public ones were widespread. The authors enumerated some 160 TCR beta chains as linked to cytomegalovirus.

Sample: PBMCs. The clonotype originates from a woman in her 30s in good health and CMV-seronegative. J is TRBJ2-1 and V is TRBV5-1; TRBD2 matches at 12 bases. CDR3 sequence: CASHPQPLAGGHNEQFF. CDR3 nucleotide sequence: TGCGCCAGCCACCCCCAGCCCCTAGCGGGAGGGCACAATGAGCAGTTCTTC. The whole variable domain, remainder taken from reference TRBV5-1 and TRBJ2-1, is KAGVTQTPRYLIKTRGQQVTLSCSPISGHRSVSWYQQTPGQGLQFLFEYFSETQRNKGNFPGRFSGRQFSNSRSEMNVSTLELGDSALYLCASHPQPLAGGHNEQFFGPGTRLTVL.